Listed below are T cell receptor beta chains from one sample, sequenced in a study of control samples from healthy donors and cancer patients. Clones were sequenced by immunoSEQ multiplex PCR, and TCRdb holds only the in-frame ones, with some missing. The data contain tens of thousands of clones, 88% of them singletons. The specimen was blood. These receptors were collected from a woman aged 70-85 years in good health. Each CDR3 is given with its conserved first and last residue.

TRBV5-6	TRBJ2-1	CASSLLLATHNEQFF
TRBV2	TRBJ1-1	CASSDSGGWTEAFF
TRBV9	TRBJ2-2	CASSPSLRGYTGELFF
TRBV19	TRBJ2-2	CAIGRQNPSNTGELFF
TRBV23-1	TRBJ2-1	CATRRRSPNEQFF
TRBV7-9	TRBJ2-7	CASSQTGAVDEQYF
TRBV11-3	TRBJ2-7	CASSARTGATYEQYF
TRBV3-1/TRBV3-2	TRBJ1-2	CASSQVGQASFYNYGYTF
TRBV6-2/TRBV6-3	TRBJ1-1	CASSGPVVEAFF
TRBV2	TRBJ1-6	CASTGQLSSPLHF
TRBV5-1	TRBJ1-1	CASSGTALEAFF
TRBV7-2	TRBJ1-3	CASSPGVRSSGNTIYF
TRBV18	TRBJ1-1	CASSETAYGTEAFF
TRBV11-2	TRBJ2-1	CASRGGLYEQFF
TRBV10-3	TRBJ2-3	CAISESLGIDTQYF
TRBV19	TRBJ2-2	CASSRRDPNTGELFF
TRBV7-8	TRBJ2-7	CASSLSTYEQYF
TRBV30	TRBJ2-6	CAWGSGANVLTF
TRBV5-1	TRBJ1-2	CASSLEGSDYGYTF
TRBV10-3	TRBJ2-5	CAISHREETQYF